The source of this TCR beta chain is a study of regulatory T cells in long-lasting Graves disease. Through Arm-PCR of CDR3 regions and iRepertoire HTBI primers, TCR beta libraries were built. MiXCR, applied by TCRdb to the multiplex PCR reads, yields one record per CDR3 protein. The data contain around 250,000 distinct CDR3 sequences, roughly 18% of them singletons. At least ten counts were recorded for this clonotype. The CDR3 length is 15 residues. Trimming left V 4 bases short and J 7 bases short, with 16 bases between. The germline V gene encodes CDR1 LGHDT and CDR2 YNNKEL (reference sequence). Time point in this sample: newly diagnosed GD, antithyroid drugs for less than 3 months. TCR sequences were obtained from RNA taken from PBMCs.

Source: peripheral blood mononuclear cells (PBMCs), taken at new diagnosis, from a patient treated with antithyroid drugs. The chain joins TRBV3-1 to TRBJ2-2, with D possibly matching TRBD2 (6 bases). The source of this sequence is a female donor with Graves disease. The CDR3 here is CASSPGTPPGGELFF. Written as DNA, the CDR3 is TGTGCCAGCAGCCCCGGGACTCCCCCGGGCGGGGAGCTGTTTTTT.